The 3 T cell receptor beta chains listed next were all sequenced from one sample in a study of OX40 agonist ivuxolimab in advanced cancers. Sequencing used immunoSEQ multiplex PCR; TCRdb keeps in-frame clones, though not all of them. The sample carries tens of thousands of clones, approximately 82% recorded once. Sample: CD4+ or CD8+ T cells sorted from blood, taken in a trial of the OX40 agonist ivuxolimab. The receptor set was obtained from an adult with an advanced solid tumor such as melanoma, head and neck, liver or kidney cancer.

This clone was counted a few times. This chain links TRBV2 with TRBJ1-5; D is ambiguous. Germline V lookup: CDR1 SNHLY, CDR2 FYNNEI. Trimming took off 5 bases at V and 5 bases at J, with 7 bases between the two ends. This CDR3 has 12 amino acids. This chain's CDR3 is CASSQEDQPQHF. CDR3 coding DNA: TGTGCCAGCAGTCAGGAGGATCAGCCCCAGCATTTT.

V is TRBV10-2 and J is TRBJ2-3; tentative D call: TRBD1 (6 bases). V gave up 6 bases and J gave up 6 bases, with 7 bases separating them. This CDR3 is built from 11 residues. CDR1 and CDR2 (germline): WSHSY, SAAADI. CDR3 amino acids: CASRGGDTQYF. In DNA, the CDR3 is TGCGCCAGCAGAGGGGGTGATACGCAGTATTTT.

CDR3 sequence: CASTSGGNYGYTF. DNA of the CDR3: TGCGCCAGCACCAGCGGGGGTAACTATGGCTACACCTTC. The chain recombines TRBV5-1 with TRBJ1-2, with a possible D match to TRBD1 (5 bases). The V and J ends lost 6 bases and 1 base respectively, with 10 bases between them. The germline CDR1 and CDR2 sequences are SGHRS and YFSETQ. The CDR3 consists of 13 residues.